This passage covers 19 T cell receptor beta chains from one sample sequenced in a study of cytomegalovirus exposure and HLA in healthy donors. Both 60 Vbeta primers and 13 Jbeta primers went into the PCR. Only in-frame clones appear in the TCRdb table, and some are missing; sequencing was by immunoSEQ multiplex PCR. The sample holds about 190,000 clones, approximately 81% seen once. Source material: PBMCs. These receptors were collected from a boy aged 10-17 years in good health and CMV-seronegative.

There are a few counts of this clone. This rearrangement joins TRBV5-1 to TRBJ2-3; weak D call: TRBD2 (6 bases). The CDR3 is made up of 16 amino acids. Germline V gene lookup returns CDR1 SGHRS and CDR2 YFSETQ. The germline V and J ends were trimmed by 0 bases and 2 bases, with 13 bases remaining between them. The CDR3 is CASSLDGGAYTDTQYF. CDR3 bases: TGCGCCAGCAGCTTGGATGGAGGGGCATACACAGATACGCAGTATTTT.

The chain employs TRBV5-1 and TRBJ1-2; D is possibly TRBD1 (5 bases). With 7 bases removed from V and 6 bases from J, the gap between germline ends came to 13 bases. Germline V lookup: CDR1 SGHRS, CDR2 YFSETQ. This CDR3 is built from 12 residues. CDR3 in DNA: TGCGCCAGCGGAAGGGGTCACGATGGCTACACCTTC. Translating it yields CASGRGHDGYTF.

This clone has just a few counts. The V call is TRBV4-2, the J call TRBJ1-4, with 11 bases identical to TRBD1. Trimming removed 4 bases from V and 7 bases from J; junction bases left unmatched: 8. This CDR3 comprises 16 residues. Looked up from germline, CDR1 is LGHNA and CDR2 is YNFKEQ. The CDR3 region is CASSPSTGTGGEKLFF. CDR3 in DNA: TGTGCCAGCAGCCCTAGTACCGGGACAGGGGGTGAAAAACTGTTTTTT.

DNA of the CDR3: TGTGCCAGCAGCCGTACTAGCGGTCTGGCGGATACGCAGTATTTT. Protein: CASSRTSGLADTQYF. The chain carries TRBV7-3 and TRBJ2-3; 8 positions agree with TRBD2. This CDR3 has 15 amino acids. Per the germline V gene, CDR1 is SGHTA and CDR2 is FQGTGA. Trimming took 5 bases from V and 6 from J; bases not matched to a gene: 10. The full variable domain, with the rest looked up from reference TRBV7-3 and TRBJ2-3, is GAGVSQTPSNKVTEKGKYVELRCDPISGHTALYWYRQSLGQGPEFLIYFQGTGAADDSGLPNDRFFAVRPEGSVSTLKIQRTERGDSAVYLCASSRTSGLADTQYFGPGTRLTVL.

The chain employs TRBV6-1 and TRBJ2-7, with 7 bases identical to TRBD1. V shed 4 bases and J 4 bases; nucleotides not matched to a gene: 16. CDR3 size: 17 residues. Germline CDR1 MNHNS, CDR2 SASEGT. Here the CDR3 DNA reads TGTGCCAGCAGTGGGGCGAGACAGGGAGAGCGGCTATACGAGCAGTACTTC. This encodes CASSGARQGERLYEQYF.

The table lists this clone with a count of one. The chain recombines TRBV15 with TRBJ1-5; a weak D match, TRBD1 (5 bases). This CDR3 has 14 residues. V dropped 1 base and J dropped 6 bases, with 10 bases sitting between them. In germline, CDR1 is LNHNV, CDR2 YYDKDF (reference sequence). The CDR3 loop reads CATSRVAGPQPQHF. As DNA, the CDR3 is TGTGCCACCAGCAGAGTAGCAGGGCCTCAGCCCCAGCATTTT. The variable domain in full, completed from reference TRBV15 and TRBJ1-5, reads DAMVIQNPRYQVTQFGKPVTLSCSQTLNHNVMYWYQQKSSQAPKLLFHYYDKDFNNEADTPDNFQSRRPNTSFCFLDIRSPGLGDTAMYLCATSRVAGPQPQHFGDGTRLSIL.

The chain employs TRBV13 and TRBJ1-1; unclear D gene. The CDR3 loop spans 14 amino acids. Trimming removed 2 bases at V and 7 bases at J, with 14 bases between. Germline loops: CDR1 PRHDT, CDR2 FYEKMQ (reference sequence). CDR3 bases: TGTGCCAGCAGCTTATTCGGTCCAAGCGTTGAAGCTTTCTTT. Its translation: CASSLFGPSVEAFF.

The chain joins TRBV11-3 to TRBJ2-7; weak D call: TRBD2 (6 bases). With 5 bases removed from V and 4 bases from J, the gap between germline ends came to 9 bases. Germline lookup yields CDR1 SGHNT and CDR2 YENEEA. The CDR3 runs 12 residues. The CDR3 sequence: CASSKGGYEQYF. As DNA, the CDR3 is TGTGCCAGCAGCAAAGGAGGGTACGAGCAGTACTTC. The full variable domain, with the rest looked up from reference TRBV11-3 and TRBJ2-7, is EAGVVQSPRYKIIEKKQPVAFWCNPISGHNTLYWYLQNLGQGPELLIRYENEEAVDDSQLPKDRFSAERLKGVDSTLKIQPAELGDSAVYLCASSKGGYEQYFGPGTRLTVT.

V is TRBV13 and J is TRBJ2-3; 8 bases match TRBD2. With V trimmed by 3 bases and J by 2 bases, 4 bases remained unmatched. CDR3 length: 15 amino acids. The germline gives CDR1 PRHDT, CDR2 FYEKMQ (reference sequence). In DNA form, the CDR3 reads TGTGCCAGCAGCTTTCGGGGGGGCTCCACAGATACGCAGTATTTT. Protein sequence: CASSFRGGSTDTQYF.

This chain joins TRBV7-9 and TRBJ1-1; 7 bases map to TRBD1. Unmatched junction bases numbered 2, after V lost 3 bases and J lost 7 bases. The CDR3 totals 12 residues. The germline gives CDR1 SEHNR, CDR2 FQNEAQ (reference sequence). The DNA for the CDR3 is TGTGCCAGCAGCTTGGGGACAGTTGAAGCTTTCTTT. Amino acids: CASSLGTVEAFF.

The V call is TRBV7-9, the J call TRBJ1-1; a possible D gene is TRBD1 (6 bases). This CDR3 comprises 16 residues. The V and J ends lost 5 bases and 1 base respectively, with 17 bases between them. The germline gives CDR1 SEHNR, CDR2 FQNEAQ (reference sequence). The CDR3 DNA reads as TGTGCCAGCAGCCCAAAGATGGGGGCGCGGAACACTGAAGCTTTCTTT. As protein: CASSPKMGARNTEAFF. Based on the CDR3 plus reference TRBV7-9 and TRBJ1-1, the full variable domain is DTGVSQNPRHKITKRGQNVTFRCDPISEHNRLYWYRQTLGQGPEFLTYFQNEAQLEKSRLLSDRFSAERPKGSFSTLEIQRTEQGDSAMYLCASSPKMGARNTEAFFGQGTRLTVV.

The rearrangement uses TRBV30 and TRBJ1-2; 9 bases match TRBD1. The junction had 6 bases not matched to a gene; V was cut back by 5 bases and J by 8 bases. The CDR3 sequence is 12 residues long. Germline lookup yields CDR1 GTSNPN and CDR2 SVGIG (reference sequence). CDR3 nucleotide sequence: TGTGCCTGGGTCACAGGGGGCGGGGGCTACACCTTC. Translated, it gives CAWVTGGGGYTF. Filled out from reference TRBV30 and TRBJ1-2, the complete variable domain reads SQTIHQWPATLVQPVGSPLSLECTVEGTSNPNLYWYRQAAGRGLQLLFYSVGIGQISSEVPQNLSASRPQDRQFILSSKKLLLSDSGFYLCAWVTGGGGYTFGSGTRLTVV.

The chain combines TRBV27 with TRBJ1-2; possible D gene TRBD1, 5 bases. Germline CDR1 reads MNHEY; CDR2 reads SMNVEV (reference sequence). The CDR3 runs 16 residues. Trimming cost V 4 bases and J 3 bases, with 18 bases left between them. The CDR3 is CASSYSRQGEDYGYTF. The CDR3 DNA reads as TGTGCCAGCAGTTACAGTCGGCAGGGCGAGGACTATGGCTACACCTTC.

V gene TRBV4-2 combines with J gene TRBJ2-7, with D possibly TRBD2 on 6 matching bases. The CDR3 is made up of 15 amino acids. V was cut by 1 base and J by 4 bases, with 14 bases left in between. From germline, CDR1 is LGHNA and CDR2 YNFKEQ. CDR3 protein: CASSQANSGGYEQYF. The CDR3 DNA follows: TGTGCCAGCAGCCAAGCAAACAGCGGAGGGTACGAGCAGTACTTC.

CDR3 DNA sequence: TGTGCCTGGAGTGTGCCACTAGCCGGGACCTACGAGCAGTACTTC. This gives the protein CAWSVPLAGTYEQYF. V and J are TRBV30 and TRBJ2-7, with D possibly matching TRBD2 (6 bases). CDR1 GTSNPN and CDR2 SVGIG come from the germline V gene (reference sequence). The germline V and J ends were trimmed by 0 bases and 2 bases, with 14 bases remaining between them. This CDR3 is 15 amino acids long.

The chain joins TRBV12-5 to TRBJ2-3, with 10 bases fitting TRBD2. The junction had 7 bases not matched to a gene; V was cut back by 4 bases and J by 3 bases. This CDR3 is built from 16 residues. CDR1 is LGHNT, CDR2 FRNRAP, per germline. As DNA, the CDR3 is TGTGCTAGTGGTTCAGGAACTAGCGGGGTTACAGATACGCAGTATTTT. It is translated as CASGSGTSGVTDTQYF.

The V gene is TRBV5-8, the J gene TRBJ1-3; D remains ambiguous. Trimming cost V 3 bases and J 4 bases, with 11 bases left between them. The germline gives CDR1 SGHTS, CDR2 YDEGEE. The CDR3 has 14 residues. CDR3 loop: CASSSQVEGNTIYF. CDR3 DNA: TGTGCCAGCAGCTCCCAGGTAGAAGGAAACACCATATATTTT. Together with reference TRBV5-8 and TRBJ1-3, the CDR3 gives the full variable domain: EAGVTQSPTHLIKTRGQQATLRCSPISGHTSVYWYQQALGLGLQFLLWYDEGEERNRGNFPPRFSGRQFPNYSSELNVNALELEDSALYLCASSSQVEGNTIYFGEGSWLTVV.

The rearrangement uses TRBV13 and TRBJ2-7; TRBD2 matches at 12 bases. V was clipped by 2 bases and J by 4 bases; unmatched bases: 6. Germline V CDR1 and CDR2: PRHDT, FYEKMQ (reference sequence). This CDR3 has 16 amino acids. The CDR3 region has the DNA TGTGCCAGCAGCTTAAATCCCGGGACTAGCGGGTACGAGCAGTACTTC. This encodes CASSLNPGTSGYEQYF.

This chain joins TRBV28 and TRBJ2-1; 10 positions match TRBD1. Germline values: CDR1 MDHEN, CDR2 SYDVKM. J was trimmed by 6 bases and V by 10 bases; bases with no gene match: 9. This CDR3 contains 14 residues. CDR3 DNA sequence: TGTGCCACCGAACCGGGACAGGGGCTCAATGAGCAGTTCTTC. Its translation is CATEPGQGLNEQFF.